Each of the 23 T cell receptor beta chains below was sequenced from the same sample in a study of blood T cell repertoires in COVID-19. The protocol was immunoSEQ multiplex PCR, while the TCRdb copy is restricted to in-frame clones and leaves out a portion. The sample holds 160,000 or so clones, approximately 90% seen once. The sequenced material came from peripheral blood. The source is an older woman who had recovered from COVID-19.

The J gene is TRBJ2-6, the V gene TRBV11-2; 12 bases align to TRBD2. Germline V gives CDR1 SGHAT, CDR2 FQNNGV. Losses at the gene ends were 7 bases for V and 0 bases for J; bases not matched to a gene: 7. CDR3 size: 18 residues. Here the CDR3 reads CASIGLAGLSSGANVLTF. The CDR3, as DNA: TGTGCCAGCATCGGACTAGCGGGGCTTAGCTCTGGGGCCAACGTCCTGACTTTC.

This CDR3 is CAAVASGGLRNEQFF. CDR3 bases: TGTGCCGCTGTGGCTAGCGGGGGGTTGAGGAATGAGCAGTTCTTC. The rearrangement links TRBV3-1 (or the pseudogene TRBV3-2) to TRBJ2-1; 11 positions agree with TRBD2. V gave up 11 bases and J gave up 7 bases; unmatched junction bases: 13. CDR1 and CDR2 from the germline V gene are LGHDT and YNNKEL (reference sequence). The CDR3 length is 15 residues.

V gene TRBV5-5 combines with J gene TRBJ1-5; 7 nucleotides line up with TRBD1. Germline V CDR1 and CDR2: SGHKS, YYEKEE (reference sequence). The CDR3 extends over 14 amino acids. V gave up 5 bases and J gave up 4 bases; unmatched junction bases: 6. CDR3 sequence: CASRGGTENQPQHF. The CDR3 bases are TGTGCCAGCAGGGGTGGGACAGAAAATCAGCCCCAGCATTTT. Full variable domain (outside the CDR3, taken from reference TRBV5-5 and TRBJ1-5): DAGVTQSPTHLIKTRGQQVTLRCSPISGHKSVSWYQQVLGQGPQFIFQYYEKEERGRGNFPDRFSARQFPNYSSELNVNALLLGDSALYLCASRGGTENQPQHFGDGTRLSIL.

The V and J genes are TRBV11-2 and TRBJ1-6, with TRBD1 as a possible D gene (6 bases). The V end was cut by 1 base, the J end by 11 bases, with 18 bases between. The CDR3 covers 16 residues. The germline CDR1 and CDR2 sequences are SGHAT and FQNNGV. The CDR3 nucleotides are TGTGCCAGCAGCTTAGTGGGCAGGGGTGTTTCGCCACCCCTCCACTTT. Protein: CASSLVGRGVSPPLHF.

The chain carries TRBV29-1 and TRBJ2-6; perhaps TRBD1 as D (5 bases). Germline V CDR1 and CDR2: SQVTM, ANQGSEA. This CDR3 spans 13 amino acids. The ends were cut back, 7 bases at V and 4 bases at J, with 11 bases in the middle. The CDR3 DNA reads TGCAGCGCCACAGGACCCGGGGCCAACGTCCTGACTTTC. Translation: CSATGPGANVLTF.

This chain uses TRBV19 with TRBJ1-1, with TRBD1 identical over 8 bases. The length of the CDR3 is 15 residues. From germline, CDR1 is LNHDA and CDR2 SQIVND (reference sequence). V lost 7 bases and J lost 0; bases outside the gene matches: 7. CDR3 in DNA: TGTGCCAGTACCAGGGGGCTTTCTGTGAACACTGAAGCTTTCTTT. Its translation is CASTRGLSVNTEAFF.

This clone was counted only a few times. The chain has TRBV6-5 and TRBJ1-2, with D tentatively TRBD1 (6 bases). V was pared by 2 bases and J by 7 bases, with 17 bases between. The CDR3 sequence is 15 residues long. Germline loops: CDR1 MNHEY, CDR2 SVGAGI. The CDR3 DNA sequence: TGTGCCAGCAGTTACGGTGCCCAGGGGTTGAGTGGCTACACCTTC. It translates to CASSYGAQGLSGYTF.

The V call is TRBV2, the J call TRBJ2-1; 7 nucleotides align to TRBD2. Trimming at V came to 8 bases and at J to 5 bases, leaving 3 bases not matched to a gene. CDR1 is SNHLY, CDR2 FYNNEI, per germline. This CDR3 comprises 12 residues. The chain's CDR3 is CASRGDDNEQFF. In DNA form, the CDR3 reads TGTGCCAGCCGGGGGGATGACAATGAGCAGTTCTTC.

This clone was seen a handful of times. The chain recombines TRBV11-2 with TRBJ2-1; D may be TRBD1 (8 bases). The CDR3 sequence is 15 residues long. Per the germline V gene, CDR1 is SGHAT and CDR2 is FQNNGV. Trimming stripped 5 bases from V and 5 bases from J, with 16 bases between. CDR3 protein: CASSKQGDYDNEQFF. The CDR3 bases are TGTGCCAGCAGCAAACAGGGGGACTACGACAATGAGCAGTTCTTC.

The V gene is TRBV7-9, the J gene TRBJ1-4, with TRBD1 matching over 8 bases. J lost 6 bases, V lost 6 bases, and 6 bases had no gene match. The CDR3 contains 14 residues. CDR1 and CDR2 from the germline V gene are SEHNR and FQNEAQ (reference sequence). CDR3 residues: CASRDRAGDEKLFF. Written as DNA, the CDR3 is TGTGCCAGCAGGGACAGGGCAGGAGATGAAAAACTGTTTTTT.

The chain joins TRBV19 to TRBJ2-2, with 7 bases identical to TRBD2. V lost 9 bases and J lost 6; bases outside the gene matches: 16. This CDR3 has 16 amino acids. Germline V gene lookup returns CDR1 LNHDA and CDR2 SQIVND (reference sequence). DNA for the CDR3: TGTGCCAGCCGACAATGGGCAGGGAGGGATTCCGGGGAGCTGTTTTTT. Translation gives CASRQWAGRDSGELFF.

The chain recombines TRBV5-4 with TRBJ1-5; 10 bases align to TRBD1. Trimming took 1 base from V and 2 from J; bases not matched to a gene: 9. The CDR3 loop spans 18 amino acids. Germline V gene sequence: CDR1 SGHNT, CDR2 YYREEE (reference sequence). In nucleotides, the CDR3 is TGTGCCAGCAGCTTGTTTGTGACAGGGGGCTTGCGCAATCAGCCCCAGCATTTT. Translated: CASSLFVTGGLRNQPQHF.

This clone has just one count. The V gene is TRBV6-5, the J gene TRBJ2-7; 9 nucleotides line up with TRBD1. The ends lost 10 bases at V and 5 bases at J; junction bases unmatched: 9. From germline, CDR1 is MNHEY and CDR2 SVGAGI. The CDR3 extends over 13 amino acids. This CDR3 reads CATRGTGPHEQYF. The DNA for the CDR3 is TGTGCCACCCGCGGGACAGGGCCCCACGAGCAGTACTTC.

V gene TRBV7-3 combines with J gene TRBJ2-1, with TRBD2 matching 7 bases. J lost 8 bases, V lost 2 bases, and 3 bases had no gene match. Germline CDR1 SGHTA, CDR2 FQGTGA. The CDR3 consists of 13 residues. This CDR3 is CASSLGGGDEQFF. CDR3 coding DNA: TGTGCCAGCAGCTTAGGGGGAGGGGATGAGCAGTTCTTC.

The rearrangement uses TRBV7-9 and TRBJ1-1; a possible D gene is TRBD1 (6 bases). The CDR3 totals 16 residues. The germline V and J ends were trimmed by 6 bases and 5 bases, with 22 bases remaining between them. In germline, CDR1 is SEHNR, CDR2 FQNEAQ (reference sequence). The CDR3 sequence is CASSFRSRAGATEAFF. CDR3 nucleotide sequence: TGTGCCAGCAGTTTCAGATCTAGGGCGGGGGCGACTGAAGCTTTCTTT.

The chain couples TRBV4-1 to TRBJ1-4; 12 nucleotides line up with TRBD1. The germline V gene encodes CDR1 MGHRA and CDR2 YSYEKL. The junction had 3 bases not matched to a gene; V was cut back by 0 bases and J by 7 bases. The CDR3 sequence is 16 residues long. In DNA form, the CDR3 reads TGCGCCAGCAGCCAAGATCCGGGACAGGGGGCTGAAAAACTGTTTTTT. Translating gives CASSQDPGQGAEKLFF.

The J gene is TRBJ1-1, the V gene TRBV3-1 (or the pseudogene TRBV3-2); no clear D. V was pared by 0 bases and J by 1 base, with 12 bases between. CDR3 length: 16 amino acids. In germline, CDR1 is LGHDT, CDR2 YNNKEL (reference sequence). The DNA of the CDR3 is TGTGCCAGCAGCCAAGAGCTAGTTCGGCGGAACACTGAAGCTTTCTTT. This codes for CASSQELVRRNTEAFF.

With respect to this clone: The identical CDR3 is also encoded by other nucleotide sequences in the sample. The rearrangement joins TRBV30 to TRBJ1-5; 7 nucleotides align to TRBD1. The CDR3 length is 13 residues. The trim removed 2 bases at V and 5 bases at J, leaving 3 bases unmatched. Germline V gene data show CDR1 as GTSNPN and CDR2 as SVGIG (reference sequence). The DNA for the CDR3 is TGTGCCTGGAGTACTCAGGGGGATCAGCCCCAGCATTTT. It codes for CAWSTQGDQPQHF.

The chain links TRBV5-1 to TRBJ1-1; D unclear. CDR3 size: 16 residues. In germline, CDR1 is SGHRS, CDR2 YFSETQ. Trimming took off 0 bases at V and 0 bases at J, with 12 bases between the two ends. The CDR3 nucleotides are TGCGCCAGCAGCTTGGGCCTGGGGAGGATGAACACTGAAGCTTTCTTT. Encoded protein: CASSLGLGRMNTEAFF.

The CDR3 is CASSDSGTGSNSPLHF. CDR3 nucleotide sequence: TGCGCCAGCAGCGATTCCGGGACAGGGTCCAATTCACCCCTCCACTTT. The chain recombines TRBV5-1 with TRBJ1-6, with 9 bases identical to TRBD1. CDR3 size: 16 residues. The germline CDR1 and CDR2 sequences are SGHRS and YFSETQ. J was trimmed by 7 bases and V by 4 bases; bases with no gene match: 9.

The V call is TRBV10-1, the J call TRBJ2-3, with D maybe TRBD1 (5 bases). Per germline, CDR1 WNHNN and CDR2 SYGVQD (reference sequence). The CDR3 runs 16 residues. V was shortened by 8 bases and J by 6 bases, with 24 bases between the two germline ends. The CDR3 loop is CASCPGLGRVPDTQYF. CDR3 sequence (DNA): TGCGCCAGCTGCCCGGGTTTGGGCAGGGTACCGGATACGCAGTATTTT.

The chain links TRBV6-6 to TRBJ2-7; TRBD1 matches 11 bases. The CDR3 length is 15 residues. Per the germline V gene, CDR1 is MNHNY and CDR2 is SVGAGI (reference sequence). J lost 5 bases, V lost 7 bases, and 10 bases had no gene match. The chain's CDR3 is CASNPGQGGTDEQYF. The CDR3, as DNA: TGTGCCAGCAACCCGGGACAGGGGGGCACTGACGAGCAGTACTTC.

This sequence joins TRBV7-9 and TRBJ2-7; 11 bases match TRBD2. CDR3 length: 17 residues. Germline CDR1 reads SEHNR; CDR2 reads FQNEAQ (reference sequence). J lost 2 bases, V lost 4 bases, and 10 bases had no gene match. As DNA, the CDR3 is TGTGCCAGCAGCTACCAAGGACTAGCGGGCCTGACCTACGAGCAGTACTTC. This sequence encodes CASSYQGLAGLTYEQYF.